This passage covers 2 T cell receptor beta chains from one sample sequenced in a study of blood T cells in healthy people across ages. The authors ran a second PCR of about 7 to 12 cycles using a sample-barcoded 5' primer and a J-beta primer mix. MiXCR, applied by TCRdb to the 5' RACE reads, yields one record per CDR3 protein. The sample carries about 680,000 distinct CDR3 sequences, around 45% recorded once. Specimen: blood. The receptor set was obtained from an older woman in good health.

The V call is TRBV7-2, the J call TRBJ2-1, with TRBD1 as a possible D gene (7 bases). CDR3 length: 17 residues. Germline V lookup: CDR1 SGHTA, CDR2 FQGNSA. The V and J ends lost 1 base and 3 bases respectively, with 16 bases between them. Here the CDR3 DNA reads TGTGCCAGCAGCTTAGTAAGGCGGCAGGGGGGCTACAATGAGCAGTTCTTC. It translates to CASSLVRRQGGYNEQFF.

This rearrangement joins TRBV7-2 to TRBJ2-5; D tentatively reads TRBD1 or TRBD2 (5 bases each). The CDR3 has 11 residues. Germline CDR1 is SGHTA and CDR2 is FQGNSA. V lost 3 bases and J 9 bases, leaving 8 bases between the germline ends. CDR3 nucleotide sequence: TGTGCCAGCAGCTTGGGACGGGCCCAGTACTTC. Its protein is CASSLGRAQYF.